This T cell receptor beta chain was profiled in a study of T cell responses to AZD1222 COVID-19 vaccine. Findings and caveats of the study: Vaccine-related CD4 TCRs covered spike, predominating at 160-218 and 743-854.

As regards this clone: Its antigen is as yet unknown.

Method: immunoSEQ multiplex PCR; TCRdb's copy keeps in-frame clones and lacks some. The sample shows about 130,000 clones, about 90% of them seen only once. The TCR originated in an adult in good health. The starting material was peripheral blood, obtained on day 0 of AZD1222 vaccination.

The CDR3 nucleotides are TGTGCCAGCAGTCGGACAGGGGAGGATAGAGGAGGCTACACCTTC. Encoded protein: CASSRTGEDRGGYTF. The chain joins TRBV6-5 to TRBJ1-2; 9 bases align to TRBD1. J gave up 8 bases and V 5 bases, and 12 bases lay outside the gene matches. The germline CDR1 and CDR2 sequences are MNHEY and SVGAGI. This CDR3 is 15 amino acids long.